This TCR beta chain derives from a study of beta chain features in type 1 diabetes. Study-wide background: Healthy donors resembled patients in age, gender and cell yields.

Researchers reported sorting CD4+ naive, central memory, regulatory and stem cell-like memory cells via CD45RO/CCR7/CD25/CD127/CD95/CD27. This CDR3 region has 17 residues. Germline CDR1 and CDR2: LGHNA and YSLEER. V shed 2 bases, J shed 6 bases, and the junction held 10 bases outside the gene matches. The study, taken as a whole, reports: Type 1 diabetes patients had TCRB CDR3s that were shorter (moderately but significantly so) in all four CD4+ subsets.

Investigators reverse transcribed all isolated RNA, so they sequenced expressed TCRB transcripts. Profiled with immunoSEQ multiplex PCR; TCRdb holds only in-frame clones, not every one. This repertoire shows around 650,000 clones, roughly 12% found once; its top ten account for more than 0.095%. This clone was counted a few times. Its specificity is unknown. This clonotype originated in a man younger than 45 with type 1 diabetes. The genes are TRBV4-3 and TRBJ2-3; 11 bases agree with TRBD2. Sequenced sample: naive CD4+ T cells from blood. Here the CDR3 reads CASSQQGLAGYLDTQYF. The CDR3 DNA is TGCGCCAGCAGCCAACAAGGACTAGCGGGTTACCTCGATACGCAGTATTTT.